This TCR beta chain was sequenced for a study of radiation and T cells in renal cell carcinoma. Study findings and constraints: In blood, top tumor clones expanded by 2 weeks, shrinking by 4.

A word on this clone: Its target is not known.

Produced via immunoSEQ multiplex PCR; TCRdb's table is partial and in-frame only. The profile shows about 170,000 clones, 88% of them singletons. The time point: blood 4 weeks post-SBRT, at nephrectomy. Treatment of the sample: 15 Gy SBRT to primary tumor, nephrectomy 4 weeks later. Nephrectomy followed 15 Gy stereotactic body radiation by 4 weeks. Blood was sampled at baseline, 2 weeks and 4 weeks after SBRT. This renal cell carcinoma was of the clear cell type. The sequence derives from a woman in her 50s with renal cell carcinoma. The specimen was blood, collected from a patient whose treatment included radiotherapy and nephrectomy.

The CDR3 nucleotides are TGTGCCACCAGCAGGGAACGGACAGGGAACTATGGCTACACCTTC. This translates into CATSRERTGNYGYTF. The chain joins TRBV15 to TRBJ1-2, with 8 bases lining up with TRBD1. The length of the CDR3 is 15 residues. Losses at the gene ends were 3 bases for V and 2 bases for J; bases not matched to a gene: 5. CDR1 is LNHNV and CDR2 is YYDKDF in the germline V gene (reference sequence).